The 3 T cell receptor beta chains listed next were all sequenced from one sample in a study of regulatory T cells in long-lasting Graves disease. The authors built TCR beta libraries using iRepertoire HTBI primers and Arm-PCR of CDR3 regions. TCRdb re-called the multiplex PCR reads through MiXCR, storing one row per CDR3 protein. The top ten clones hold roughly 10% of a sample with 400,000 to 450,000 distinct CDR3 sequences, about 17% of them seen once. Time point indicated: newly diagnosed GD, antithyroid drugs for less than 3 months. PBMC-extracted RNA yielded the TCR library. The same specimen was also included in a second study, on T cells in Graves' hyperthyroidism and ophthalmopathy.

Specimen: peripheral blood mononuclear cells (PBMCs), collected at new diagnosis, from a patient treated with antithyroid drugs. The receptors shown here come from a woman aged 25-40 years with Graves disease.

This clonotype was counted ten times or more. The genes are TRBV7-2 and TRBJ2-1; D gene ambiguous. V shed 0 bases and J shed 3 bases, with 9 bases lying between them. CDR1 SGHTA and CDR2 FQGNSA come from the germline V gene. This CDR3 region has 15 residues. CDR3: CASSLAHNNYNEQFF. The DNA of the CDR3 is TGTGCCAGCAGCTTAGCACACAACAACTACAATGAGCAGTTCTTC.

This clonotype showed up just a few times. The chain employs TRBV24-1 and TRBJ1-1, with TRBD1 as a possible D gene (6 bases). With 1 base removed from V and 8 bases from J, the gap between germline ends came to 10 bases. The CDR3 extends over 13 amino acids. CDR1 is KGHDR, CDR2 SFDVKD, per germline. CDR3 bases: TGTGCCACCAGTGATTTCCGGGGGCGCGAAGCTTTCTTT. Encoded protein: CATSDFRGREAFF.

This clonotype was seen ten or more times. This chain links TRBV6-2 or TRBV6-3 with TRBJ2-1; 7 bases are a match to TRBD2. The V gene end was trimmed by 5 bases and the J gene end by 1 base; junction bases not matched to a gene: 5. Germline loops: CDR1 MNHEY, CDR2 SVGEGT. CDR3 length equals 15 residues. The CDR3 DNA follows: TGTGCCAGCAGTGAAACTAGCGTTTCCTACAATGAGCAGTTCTTC. It is translated as CASSETSVSYNEQFF.